Described below is a single TCR beta chain sequence and its context. The sample is drawn from a study of blood T cell repertoires in COVID-19. Study information: Sources were T cells, B-cell-depleted T cells, or PBMCs; the material itself was cDNA or gDNA.

Per the original data handling: Researchers report that nucleated cell counts were estimated from reference gene primer amplification. Only in-frame clones appear in the TCRdb table, and some are missing; sequencing was by immunoSEQ multiplex PCR. The V and J calls and clone size come from that table; D and trimming were worked out from the DNA. The data hold approximately 240,000 clones, with 84% observed a single time. V was trimmed by 8 bases and J by 1 base, leaving 11 bases between them. Germline CDR1 is ENHRY and CDR2 is SYGVKD. This CDR3 is built from 13 residues. The chain uses TRBV10-3 and TRBJ1-1; D is ambiguous. The sequencing sample was made of peripheral blood. This clonotype was obtained from a woman of 80 years or more with active or convalescent COVID-19. The CDR3 protein is CAICPTANTEAFF. The CDR3, as DNA: TGTGCCATCTGCCCGACTGCGAACACTGAAGCTTTCTTT.